Detailed here is one TCR beta chain. Its antigen specificity is not known. Base qualities are not at hand, and no much larger clone is one base apart. These data come from a study of blood T cells in healthy people across ages (dated by TCRdb to 2015 to 2017). Concerning the study at large: In model experiments, roughly one uniquely barcoded TCR beta cDNA molecule per two T cells was captured by template switching. Age-related changes in TCR beta repertoire diversity were measured in the study by deep sequencing normalized with unique cDNA molecular identifiers. Donors were grouped into four age groups: young (average 16 years), middle-aged (about 40), aged (roughly 62) and long-lived (about 90). Two additional independent replicas of 1 million unique cDNA reads from the same blood draw were analyzed for two donors (one aged 18 to 29 and one aged 80 or older). To avoid experimental bias, donors of different ages were distributed randomly across sequencing lanes. Study-wide conclusions, independent of this receptor: Compared with the aged group, the long-lived group had more naive CD4+ T cells, fewer expanded clones and increased TCR diversity, a pattern suggesting age selection. The CMV infection status of donors was not known, potentially confounding age-related changes in expanded clonotypes. The percentage of naive T cells measured by flow cytometry correlated strongly with observed TCR beta diversity. Observed TCR beta diversity per million T cells fell roughly linearly with age, and a significant reduction was already apparent by age around 40. Estimates of total diversity from one million sequenced T cells were regarded as lower bounds and underestimates. Since profiling was done on bulk unsorted PBMCs, naive and antigen-experienced compartments could not be conclusively compared.

From the germline V gene (reference sequence), CDR1 is LNHDA and CDR2 is SQIVND. Trimming at the junction amounts to 3 bases on V and 5 bases on J, and the germline ends lie 7 bases apart. The CDR3, cysteine through phenylalanine, is 13 amino acids long. The kept DNA is CDR3 alone, 39 bases in frame from the first base. The roughly 39 donors, aged about 6 to 100 years, were systemically healthy Caucasian individuals from Russia. Approximately 9.7 milliliters of peripheral blood were drawn from each donor into EDTA-treated Vacutainer tubes. Ficoll-Paque density-gradient centrifugation was used to isolate PBMCs, with at least 7 million obtained per sample. Trizol reagent was used to extract total RNA from the PBMCs, yielding at least 5 micrograms per sample. The percentages of naive CD45RAhigh/CD27high T cells were determined by flow cytometry on a PBMC aliquot from every donor. Receptor amplification or capture employed 5' RACE. Sequenced on an Illumina HiSeq 2500. A second PCR of about 6 to 11 cycles was performed with a sample-barcoded 5' primer and a J-beta primer mix. A template-switch 5' adaptor carrying 12 random nucleotides introduced a unique molecular identifier onto each TCR beta cDNA molecule. Each sample yielded at least 2.5 million CDR3-containing paired-end reads. First-strand cDNA synthesis was performed from all RNA using the Mint cDNA synthesis kit, with priming by a TRBC-specific oligonucleotide. Following uracil-DNA glycosylase treatment, all cDNA underwent a first 18-cycle PCR with the universal primers M1SS and BC2_uni_R. Per the original workflow: Each sample was normalized by randomly selecting 1 million high-quality reads, each carrying a distinct molecular identifier. Reads with shared molecular identifiers were discarded instead of being binned into consensus sequences. MiTCR, run with a Q25 quality threshold and the strictest error-elimination algorithm, handled CDR3 identification, clonotype clustering and error correction. A nonparametric unseen species model with Euler transformation was used to estimate a lower bound on total TCR beta diversity. TCRdb reworked the public reads: Q25 trimming with fastp, MiXCR clone assembly, productive beta chains retained. Records with the same CDR3 protein are collapsed into one entry carrying the most frequent genes and DNA. V and J calls and clone size were set by TCRdb, not the authors. This sample is represented by about 1.6 million distinct CDR3 sequences; around 36% of them were singletons. Over 9% of the sample goes to the ten largest clones.

Sequencing used blood. Recombination joined TRBV19 with TRBJ2-2; the D gene is not confidently resolved. This TCR came from a woman in her thirties in good health. The bases read TGTGCCAGTAGTATCCAGATAACCGGGGAGCTGTTTTTT. This gives the protein CASSIQITGELFF.